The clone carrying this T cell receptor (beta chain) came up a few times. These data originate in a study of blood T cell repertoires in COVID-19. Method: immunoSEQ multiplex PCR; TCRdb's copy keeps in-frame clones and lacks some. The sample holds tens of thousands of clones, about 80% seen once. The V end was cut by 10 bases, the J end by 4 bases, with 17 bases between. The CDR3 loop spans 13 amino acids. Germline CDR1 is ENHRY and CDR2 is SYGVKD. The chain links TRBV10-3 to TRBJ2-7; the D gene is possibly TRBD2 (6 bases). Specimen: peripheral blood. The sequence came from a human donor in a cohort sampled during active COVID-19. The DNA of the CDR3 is TGTGCCAGCGGGGATCGGGTGCTGTACGAGCAGTACGTC. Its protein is CASGDRVLYEQYV.